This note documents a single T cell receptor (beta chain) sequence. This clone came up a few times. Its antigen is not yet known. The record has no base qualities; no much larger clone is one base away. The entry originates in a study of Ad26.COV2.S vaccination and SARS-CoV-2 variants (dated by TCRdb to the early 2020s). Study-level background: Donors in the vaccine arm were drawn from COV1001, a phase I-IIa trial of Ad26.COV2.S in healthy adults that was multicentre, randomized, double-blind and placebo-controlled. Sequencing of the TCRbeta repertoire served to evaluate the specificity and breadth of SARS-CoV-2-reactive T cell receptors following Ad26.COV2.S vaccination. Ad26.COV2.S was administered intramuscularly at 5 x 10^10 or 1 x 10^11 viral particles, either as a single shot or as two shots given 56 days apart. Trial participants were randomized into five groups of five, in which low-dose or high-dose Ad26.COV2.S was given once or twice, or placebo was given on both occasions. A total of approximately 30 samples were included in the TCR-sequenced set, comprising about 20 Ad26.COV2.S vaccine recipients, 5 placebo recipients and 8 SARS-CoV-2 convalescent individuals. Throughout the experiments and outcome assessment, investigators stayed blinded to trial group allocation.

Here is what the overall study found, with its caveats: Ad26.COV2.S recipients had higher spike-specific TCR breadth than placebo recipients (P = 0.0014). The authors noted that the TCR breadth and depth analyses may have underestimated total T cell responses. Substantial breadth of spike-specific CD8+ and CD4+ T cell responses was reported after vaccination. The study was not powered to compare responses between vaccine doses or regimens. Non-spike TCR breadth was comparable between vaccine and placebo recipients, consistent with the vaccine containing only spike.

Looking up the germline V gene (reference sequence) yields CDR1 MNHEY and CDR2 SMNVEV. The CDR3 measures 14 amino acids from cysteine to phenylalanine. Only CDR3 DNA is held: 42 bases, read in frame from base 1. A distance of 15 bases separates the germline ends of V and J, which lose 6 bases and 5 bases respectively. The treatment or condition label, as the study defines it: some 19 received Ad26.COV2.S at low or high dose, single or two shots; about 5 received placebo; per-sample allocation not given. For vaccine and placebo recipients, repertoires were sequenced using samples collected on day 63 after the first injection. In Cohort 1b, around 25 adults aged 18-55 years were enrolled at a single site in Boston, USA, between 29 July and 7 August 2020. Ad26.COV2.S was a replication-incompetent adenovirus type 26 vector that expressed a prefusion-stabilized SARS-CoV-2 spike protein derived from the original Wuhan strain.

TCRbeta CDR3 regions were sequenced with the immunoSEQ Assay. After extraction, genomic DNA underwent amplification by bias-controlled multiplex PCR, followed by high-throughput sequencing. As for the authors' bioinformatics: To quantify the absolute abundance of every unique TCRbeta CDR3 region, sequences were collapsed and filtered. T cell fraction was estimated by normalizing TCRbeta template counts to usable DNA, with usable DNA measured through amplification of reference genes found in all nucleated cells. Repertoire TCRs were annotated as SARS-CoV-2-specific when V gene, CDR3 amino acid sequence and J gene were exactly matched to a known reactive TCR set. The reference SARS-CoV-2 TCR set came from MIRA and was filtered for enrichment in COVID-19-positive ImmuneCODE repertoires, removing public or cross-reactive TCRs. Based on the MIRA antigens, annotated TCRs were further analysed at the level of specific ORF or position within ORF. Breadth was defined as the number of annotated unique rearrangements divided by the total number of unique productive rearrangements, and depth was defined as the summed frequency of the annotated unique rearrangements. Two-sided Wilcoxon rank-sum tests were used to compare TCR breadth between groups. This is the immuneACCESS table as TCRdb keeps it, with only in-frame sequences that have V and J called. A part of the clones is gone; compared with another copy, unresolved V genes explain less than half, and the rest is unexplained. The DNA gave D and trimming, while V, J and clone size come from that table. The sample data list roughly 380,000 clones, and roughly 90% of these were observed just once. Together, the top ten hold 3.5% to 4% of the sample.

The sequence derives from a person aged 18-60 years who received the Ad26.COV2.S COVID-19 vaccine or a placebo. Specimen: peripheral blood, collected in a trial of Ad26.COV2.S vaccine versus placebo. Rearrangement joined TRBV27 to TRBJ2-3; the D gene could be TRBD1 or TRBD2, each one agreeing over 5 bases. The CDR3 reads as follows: CASSGTPWGDTQYF. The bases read TGTGCCAGCAGCGGGACCCCATGGGGAGATACGCAGTATTTT.